This TCR beta chain was sequenced for a study of cytomegalovirus exposure and HLA in healthy donors. At collection, donors were nominally healthy, but unrecorded immune exposures were probable. Germline V lookup: CDR1 SGHVS, CDR2 FQNEAQ. Trimming removed 1 base at V and 2 bases at J, with 14 bases between. The CDR3 totals 16 residues. Details on this clone: What it binds is unknown.

Primers for the PCR totalled 60 Vbeta and 13 Jbeta. Libraries were prepared by immunoSEQ multiplex PCR; TCRdb keeps only in-frame clonotypes and omits some of them. In the table there are about 200,000 clones, just over 75% of which are singletons. Study results and limitations: A later analysis showed HLA-associated TCR beta chains outstripping equally common others in clonal expansion.

The sequenced sample consisted of PBMCs. The chain recombines TRBV7-8 with TRBJ1-1, with D hard to call. The receptor comes from a young man in good health and CMV-seronegative. The CDR3 coding sequence is TGTGCCAGCAGCTTAGGGTCGGCAGGCCTAAACACTGAAGCTTTCTTT. Its protein product is CASSLGSAGLNTEAFF.